This T cell receptor (beta chain) was found in a study of T-cell reconstitution after alpha-beta-depleted transplantation in children. Preparation of the TCRbeta library used unique molecular identifiers. TCRdb re-called the PCR reads with MiXCR, one entry per CDR3 protein. The table records about 90,000 distinct CDR3 sequences, about 16% of them present only once. Study-wide results and limits: Elevated TCRbeta diversity at day 60 was traced, in some patients, to surviving recipient T cells and thymic progenitors. There were reportedly several hundred expanded graft clones from which alpha-beta T cells came about two months after transplant. Newly made T cells mostly supplied T-cell counts and diversity one year after transplant.

Trimming took 0 bases from V and 0 from J; bases not matched to a gene: 4. CDR3 size: 16 residues. CDR1 is MGHRA and CDR2 is YSYEKL in the germline V gene. This clonotype was picked up many times. Antigen unknown. The source was PBMCs, mostly from graft donor cells, collected 180 days after TCRalphabeta/CD19-depleted stem cell transplant. The chain combines TRBV4-1 with TRBJ2-5, with 7 bases fitting TRBD2. The clonotype originates from a male patient between 2 and 9 years old who had a stem cell transplant for acute lymphoblastic leukemia, so the T cells may come from the graft donor. CDR3 DNA sequence: TGCGCCAGCAGCCAAGAGATGGCGGGGGACCAAGAGACCCAGTACTTC. Translating gives CASSQEMAGDQETQYF.